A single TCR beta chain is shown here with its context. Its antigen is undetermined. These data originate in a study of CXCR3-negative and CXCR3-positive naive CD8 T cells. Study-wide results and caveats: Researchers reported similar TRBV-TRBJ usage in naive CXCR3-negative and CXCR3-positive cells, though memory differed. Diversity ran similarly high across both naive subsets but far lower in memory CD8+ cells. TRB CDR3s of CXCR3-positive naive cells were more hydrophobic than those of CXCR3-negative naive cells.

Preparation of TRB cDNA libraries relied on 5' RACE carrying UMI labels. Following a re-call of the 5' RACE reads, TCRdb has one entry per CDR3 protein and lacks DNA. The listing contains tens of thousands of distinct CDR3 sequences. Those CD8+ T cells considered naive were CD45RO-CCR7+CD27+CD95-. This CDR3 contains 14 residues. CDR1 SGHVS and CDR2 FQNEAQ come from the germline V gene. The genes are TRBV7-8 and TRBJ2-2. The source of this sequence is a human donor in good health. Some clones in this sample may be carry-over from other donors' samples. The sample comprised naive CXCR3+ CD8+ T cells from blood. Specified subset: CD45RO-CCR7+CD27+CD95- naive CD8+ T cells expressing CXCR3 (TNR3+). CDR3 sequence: CASYGGLNTGELFF.